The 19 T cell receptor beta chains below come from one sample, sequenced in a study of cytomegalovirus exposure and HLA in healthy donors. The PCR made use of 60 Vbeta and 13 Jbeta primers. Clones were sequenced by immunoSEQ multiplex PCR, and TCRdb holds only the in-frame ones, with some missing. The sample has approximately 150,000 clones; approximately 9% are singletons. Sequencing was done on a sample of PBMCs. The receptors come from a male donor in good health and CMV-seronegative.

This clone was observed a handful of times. The chain's CDR3 is CASSDPGPDGYTF. CDR3 coding DNA: TGTGCCAGTAGTGACCCAGGGCCCGATGGCTACACCTTC. The gene calls are TRBV19 and TRBJ1-2; maybe TRBD1 (5 bases). CDR3 length equals 13 residues. CDR1 is LNHDA, CDR2 SQIVND, per germline (reference sequence). Trimming took off 5 bases at V and 6 bases at J, with 13 bases between the two ends.

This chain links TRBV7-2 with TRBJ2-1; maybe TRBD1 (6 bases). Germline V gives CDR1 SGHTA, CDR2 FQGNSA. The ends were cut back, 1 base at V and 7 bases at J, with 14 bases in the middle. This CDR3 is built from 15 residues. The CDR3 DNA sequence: TGTGCCAGCAGCTTAGAACAGGGTAGGATTAATGAGCAGTTCTTC. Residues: CASSLEQGRINEQFF. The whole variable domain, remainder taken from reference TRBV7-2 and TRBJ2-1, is GAGVSQSPSNKVTEKGKDVELRCDPISGHTALYWYRQSLGQGLEFLIYFQGNSAPDKSGLPSDRFSAERTGGSVSTLTIQRTQQEDSAVYLCASSLEQGRINEQFFGPGTRLTVL.

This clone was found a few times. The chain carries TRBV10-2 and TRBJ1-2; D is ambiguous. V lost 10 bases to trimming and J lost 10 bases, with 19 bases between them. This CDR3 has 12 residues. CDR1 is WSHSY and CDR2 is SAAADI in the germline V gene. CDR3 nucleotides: TGCGCCATTAGCTATGCGGGGTCCGCCTACACCTTC. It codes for CAISYAGSAYTF.

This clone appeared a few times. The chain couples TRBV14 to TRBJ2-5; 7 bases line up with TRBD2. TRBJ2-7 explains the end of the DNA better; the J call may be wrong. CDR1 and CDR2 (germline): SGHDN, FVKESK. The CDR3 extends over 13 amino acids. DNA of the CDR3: TGTGCCAGCAGCCGCGCGGGGGCCTACGAGCAGTACTTC. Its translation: CASSRAGAYEQYF.

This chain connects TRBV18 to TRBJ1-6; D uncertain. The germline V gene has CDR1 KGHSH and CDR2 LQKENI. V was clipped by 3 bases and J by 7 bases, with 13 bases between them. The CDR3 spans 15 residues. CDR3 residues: CASSPGQDGNSPLHF. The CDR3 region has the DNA TGTGCCAGCTCACCTGGGCAGGATGGAAATTCACCCCTCCACTTT.

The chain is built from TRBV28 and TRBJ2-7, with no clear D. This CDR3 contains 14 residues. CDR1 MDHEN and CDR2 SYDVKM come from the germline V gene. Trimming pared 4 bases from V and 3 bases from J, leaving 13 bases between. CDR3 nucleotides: TGTGCCAGCAGTTCCCCCCCCGGCGGCTACGAGCAGTACTTC. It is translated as CASSSPPGGYEQYF.

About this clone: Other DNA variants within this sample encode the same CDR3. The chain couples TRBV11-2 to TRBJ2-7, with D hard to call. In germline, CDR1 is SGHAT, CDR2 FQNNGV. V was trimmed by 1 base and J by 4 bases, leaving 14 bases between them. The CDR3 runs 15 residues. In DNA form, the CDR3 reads TGTGCCAGCAGCTTAGGAGAGGTCACTTATTACGAGCAGTACTTC. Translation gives CASSLGEVTYYEQYF.

CDR3 sequence: CAISERVYEQYF. The CDR3, as DNA: TGTGCCATCAGTGAACGGGTCTACGAGCAGTACTTC. This chain links TRBV10-3 with TRBJ2-7; D unclear. The CDR3 spans 12 residues. The germline V gene has CDR1 ENHRY and CDR2 SYGVKD. V dropped 3 bases and J dropped 3 bases, with 6 bases sitting between them.

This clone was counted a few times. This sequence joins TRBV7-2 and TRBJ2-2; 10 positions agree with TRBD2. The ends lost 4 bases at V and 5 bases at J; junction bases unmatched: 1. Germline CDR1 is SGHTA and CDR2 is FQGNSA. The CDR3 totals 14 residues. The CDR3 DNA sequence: TGTGCCAGCAGCTCTAGCGGGAGAACCGGGGAGCTGTTTTTT. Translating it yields CASSSSGRTGELFF. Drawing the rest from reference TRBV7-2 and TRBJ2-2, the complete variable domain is GAGVSQSPSNKVTEKGKDVELRCDPISGHTALYWYRQSLGQGLEFLIYFQGNSAPDKSGLPSDRFSAERTGGSVSTLTIQRTQQEDSAVYLCASSSSGRTGELFFGEGSRLTVL.

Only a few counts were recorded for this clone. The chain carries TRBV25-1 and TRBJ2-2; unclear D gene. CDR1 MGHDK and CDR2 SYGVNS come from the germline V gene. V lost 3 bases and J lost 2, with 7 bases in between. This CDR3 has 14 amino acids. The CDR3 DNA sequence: TGTGCCAGCAGTGAGCGTCTAAACACCGGGGAGCTGTTTTTT. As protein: CASSERLNTGELFF.

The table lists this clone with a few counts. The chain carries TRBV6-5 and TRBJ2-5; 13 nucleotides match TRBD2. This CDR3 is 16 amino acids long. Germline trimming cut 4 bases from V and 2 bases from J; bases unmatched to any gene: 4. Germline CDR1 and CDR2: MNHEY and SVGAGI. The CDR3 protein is CASSFTSGRGQETQYF. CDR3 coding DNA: TGTGCCAGCAGTTTCACTAGCGGGAGGGGTCAAGAGACCCAGTACTTC.

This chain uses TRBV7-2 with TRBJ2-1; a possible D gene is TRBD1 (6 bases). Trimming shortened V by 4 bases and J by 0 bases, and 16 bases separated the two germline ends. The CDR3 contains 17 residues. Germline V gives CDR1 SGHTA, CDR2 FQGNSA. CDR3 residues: CASSSPSVDSSYNEQFF. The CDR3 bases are TGTGCCAGCAGCTCCCCCTCGGTGGACAGCTCCTACAATGAGCAGTTCTTC.

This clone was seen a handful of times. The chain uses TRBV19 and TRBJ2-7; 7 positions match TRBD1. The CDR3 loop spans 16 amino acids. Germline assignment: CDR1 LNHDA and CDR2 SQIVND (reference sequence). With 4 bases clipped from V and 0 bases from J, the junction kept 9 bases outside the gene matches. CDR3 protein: CASSTRQGLSSYEQYF. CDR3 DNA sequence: TGTGCCAGTAGTACCAGACAGGGCCTGAGCTCCTACGAGCAGTACTTC. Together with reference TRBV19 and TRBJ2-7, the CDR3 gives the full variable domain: DGGITQSPKYLFRKEGQNVTLSCEQNLNHDAMYWYRQDPGQGLRLIYYSQIVNDFQKGDIAEGYSVSREKKESFPLTVTSAQKNPTAFYLCASSTRQGLSSYEQYFGPGTRLTVT.

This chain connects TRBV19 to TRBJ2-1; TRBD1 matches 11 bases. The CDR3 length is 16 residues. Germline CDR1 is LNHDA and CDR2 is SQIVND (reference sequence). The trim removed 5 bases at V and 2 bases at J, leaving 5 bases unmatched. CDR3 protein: CASSPGQGGTYNEQFF. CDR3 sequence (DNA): TGTGCCAGTAGTCCGGGACAGGGGGGTACCTACAATGAGCAGTTCTTC.

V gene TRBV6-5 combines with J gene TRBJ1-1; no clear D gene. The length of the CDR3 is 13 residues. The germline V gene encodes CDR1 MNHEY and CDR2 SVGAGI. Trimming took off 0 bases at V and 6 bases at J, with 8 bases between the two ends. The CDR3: CASSYSRQSEAFF. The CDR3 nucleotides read TGTGCCAGCAGTTACTCCCGTCAGTCTGAAGCTTTCTTT.

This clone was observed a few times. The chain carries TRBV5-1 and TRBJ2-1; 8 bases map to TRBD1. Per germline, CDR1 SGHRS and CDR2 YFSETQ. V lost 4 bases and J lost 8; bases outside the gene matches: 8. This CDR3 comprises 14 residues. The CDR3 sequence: CASSPQQGVDEQFF. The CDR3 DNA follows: TGCGCCAGCAGCCCTCAACAGGGGGTGGATGAGCAGTTCTTC.

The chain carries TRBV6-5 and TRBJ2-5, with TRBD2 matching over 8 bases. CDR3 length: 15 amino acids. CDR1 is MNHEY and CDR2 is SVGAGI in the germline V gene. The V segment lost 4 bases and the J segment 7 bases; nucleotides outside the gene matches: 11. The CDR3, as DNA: TGTGCCAGCAGTTCAAGCGGGGGAGCTTCGGGGACCCAGTACTTC. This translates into CASSSSGGASGTQYF.

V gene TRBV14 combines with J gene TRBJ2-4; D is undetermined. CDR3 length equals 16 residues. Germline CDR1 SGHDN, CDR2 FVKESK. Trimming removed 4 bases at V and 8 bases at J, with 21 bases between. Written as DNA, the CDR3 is TGTGCCAGCAGCCCCCTAGGTGCCCACCCCTTGGACATTCAGTACTTC. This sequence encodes CASSPLGAHPLDIQYF.

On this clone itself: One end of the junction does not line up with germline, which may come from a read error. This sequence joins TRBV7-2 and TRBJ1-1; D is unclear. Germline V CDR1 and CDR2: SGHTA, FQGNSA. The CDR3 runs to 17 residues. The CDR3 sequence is CASNLHSVDLVNTEAFF. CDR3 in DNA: TGTGCCAGCAACTTACATTCGGTGGACTTGGTGAACACTGAAGCTTTCTTT.